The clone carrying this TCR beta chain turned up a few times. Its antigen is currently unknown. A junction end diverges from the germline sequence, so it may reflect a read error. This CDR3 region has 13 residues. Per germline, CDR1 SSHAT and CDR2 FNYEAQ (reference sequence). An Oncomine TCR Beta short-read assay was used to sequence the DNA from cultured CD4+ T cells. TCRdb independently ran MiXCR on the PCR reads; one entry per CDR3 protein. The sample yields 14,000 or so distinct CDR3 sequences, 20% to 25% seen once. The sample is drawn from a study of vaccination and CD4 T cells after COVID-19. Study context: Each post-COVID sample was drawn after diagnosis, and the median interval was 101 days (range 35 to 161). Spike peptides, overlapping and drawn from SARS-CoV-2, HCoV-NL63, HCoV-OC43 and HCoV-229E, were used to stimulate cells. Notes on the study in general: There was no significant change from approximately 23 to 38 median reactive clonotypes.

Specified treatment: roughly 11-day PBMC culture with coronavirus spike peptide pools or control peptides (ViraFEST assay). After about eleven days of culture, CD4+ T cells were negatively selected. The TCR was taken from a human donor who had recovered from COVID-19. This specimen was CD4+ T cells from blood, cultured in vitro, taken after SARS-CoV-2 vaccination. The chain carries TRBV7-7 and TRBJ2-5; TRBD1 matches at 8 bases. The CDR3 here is CASSSDRAETQYF. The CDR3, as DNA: TGTGCTAGCAGCTCGGACAGGGCGGAGACCCAGTACTTC.